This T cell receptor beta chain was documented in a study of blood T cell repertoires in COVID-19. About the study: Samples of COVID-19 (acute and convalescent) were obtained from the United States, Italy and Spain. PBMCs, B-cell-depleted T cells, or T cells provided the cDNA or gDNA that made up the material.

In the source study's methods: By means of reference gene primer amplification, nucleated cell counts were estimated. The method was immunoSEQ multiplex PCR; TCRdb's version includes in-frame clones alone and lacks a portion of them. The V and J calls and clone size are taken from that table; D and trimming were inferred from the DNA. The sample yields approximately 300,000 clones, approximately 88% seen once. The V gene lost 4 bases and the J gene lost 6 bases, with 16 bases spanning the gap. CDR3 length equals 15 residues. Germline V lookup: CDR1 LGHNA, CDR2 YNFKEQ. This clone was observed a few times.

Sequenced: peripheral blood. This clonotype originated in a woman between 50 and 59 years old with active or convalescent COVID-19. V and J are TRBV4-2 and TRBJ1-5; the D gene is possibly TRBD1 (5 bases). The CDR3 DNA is TGTGCCAGCAGCCTGACCCCGGGGGAGGGTCAGCCCCAGCATTTT. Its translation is CASSLTPGEGQPQHF.